A selection of T cell receptor beta chains follows, all from one sample in a study of post-analysis software for immune sequencing data. TCRdb reanalysed the PCR reads using MiXCR and keeps one entry per CDR3 protein. The table includes around 710,000 distinct CDR3 sequences, around 46% detected once. The sample taken for sequencing was blood. The source is a girl aged 10 to 17 with multiple sclerosis. CDR3s include the opening cysteine and the closing phenylalanine or tryptophan. D genes are given only for firm matches. A row's size may be missing; if present it is once, few, many or a size class.

j_gene: TRBJ1-2; v_gene: TRBV6-5; d_gene: .; abundance: .; CDR3aa: CASRPAGGHGYTF; CDR3nt: TGTGCCAGCAGACCTGCGGGAGGCCATGGCTACACCTTC
j_gene: TRBJ1-5; v_gene: TRBV9; d_gene: .; abundance: .; CDR3aa: CASSVGGSLNQPQHF; CDR3nt: TGTGCCAGCAGCGTAGGAGGCAGCCTAAATCAGCCCCAGCATTTT
j_gene: TRBJ1-2; v_gene: TRBV6-2/TRBV6-3; d_gene: .; abundance: .; CDR3aa: CASSSQGRQDGYTF; CDR3nt: TGTGCCAGCAGTAGTCAGGGTCGACAGGATGGCTACACCTTC
j_gene: TRBJ2-3; v_gene: TRBV7-9; d_gene: TRBD2; abundance: .; CDR3aa: CASSSPLGTSGYPETDTQYF; CDR3nt: TGTGCCAGCAGCTCCCCCCTTGGGACTAGCGGTTACCCGGAGACAGATACGCAGTATTTT
j_gene: TRBJ1-1; v_gene: TRBV7-9; d_gene: .; abundance: few; CDR3aa: CASSLKSPYEGNTEAFF; CDR3nt: TGTGCCAGCAGCTTAAAATCCCCCTACGAGGGGAACACTGAAGCTTTCTTT
j_gene: TRBJ1-2; v_gene: TRBV18; d_gene: .; abundance: .; CDR3aa: CASHHWDNYGYTF; CDR3nt: TGTGCCAGCCACCATTGGGATAACTATGGCTACACCTTC
j_gene: TRBJ2-3; v_gene: TRBV9; d_gene: TRBD2; abundance: .; CDR3aa: CASSDTVEAGGNPTQYF; CDR3nt: TGTGCCAGCAGCGATACCGTAGAGGCGGGAGGTAACCCAACGCAGTATTTT
j_gene: TRBJ1-2; v_gene: TRBV29-1; d_gene: .; abundance: .; CDR3aa: CSVAPTRGQRLNYGYTF; CDR3nt: TGCAGCGTTGCACCAACGCGAGGGCAGCGACTTAACTATGGCTACACCTTC
j_gene: TRBJ1-1; v_gene: TRBV27; d_gene: .; abundance: .; CDR3aa: CASSQLGTPTNTEAFF; CDR3nt: TGTGCCAGCAGTCAACTCGGGACACCGACGAACACTGAAGCTTTCTTT
j_gene: TRBJ2-7; v_gene: TRBV4-2; d_gene: TRBD2; abundance: .; CDR3aa: CASSQDPLAGVVNEQYF; CDR3nt: TGTGCCAGCAGCCAAGACCCCCTAGCGGGAGTAGTCAATGAGCAGTACTTC
j_gene: TRBJ2-7; v_gene: TRBV7-9; d_gene: TRBD2; abundance: .; CDR3aa: CASSLTTSSSDEQYF; CDR3nt: TGTGCCAGCAGCTTAACGACTAGCTCCTCGGACGAGCAGTACTTC
j_gene: TRBJ1-1; v_gene: TRBV27; d_gene: .; abundance: .; CDR3aa: CASSWSQVNTEAFF; CDR3nt: TGTGCCAGCAGTTGGAGCCAGGTGAACACTGAAGCTTTCTTT
j_gene: TRBJ2-3; v_gene: TRBV2; d_gene: TRBD2; abundance: few; CDR3aa: CASREGLAGGHTQYF; CDR3nt: TGTGCCAGCAGGGAAGGACTAGCGGGAGGCCATACGCAGTATTTT
j_gene: TRBJ2-3; v_gene: TRBV4-1; d_gene: TRBD1; abundance: .; CDR3aa: CASSPATGTGGADTQYF; CDR3nt: TGCGCCAGCAGCCCCGCCACCGGGACAGGGGGTGCAGATACGCAGTATTTT
j_gene: TRBJ2-3; v_gene: TRBV12-3/TRBV12-4; d_gene: TRBD2; abundance: .; CDR3aa: CASSFSGSLTDTQYF; CDR3nt: TGTGCCAGCAGTTTTAGCGGGAGCCTCACAGATACGCAGTATTTT
j_gene: TRBJ2-5; v_gene: TRBV20-1; d_gene: .; abundance: .; CDR3aa: CSAPALQEQETQYF; CDR3nt: TGCAGTGCCCCGGCCCTTCAGGAACAAGAGACCCAGTACTTC
j_gene: TRBJ2-3; v_gene: TRBV12-3/TRBV12-4; d_gene: TRBD2; abundance: .; CDR3aa: CASSLVELAGGPDTQYF; CDR3nt: TGTGCCAGCAGTTTAGTAGAACTAGCGGGAGGGCCGGATACGCAGTATTTT
j_gene: TRBJ2-3; v_gene: TRBV15; d_gene: TRBD2; abundance: .; CDR3aa: CATSRTSGRVTDTQYF; CDR3nt: TGTGCCACCAGCAGGACTAGCGGGAGGGTCACAGATACGCAGTATTTT
j_gene: TRBJ2-1; v_gene: TRBV28; d_gene: TRBD2; abundance: few; CDR3aa: CASRPGLAGGSPYNEQFF; CDR3nt: TGTGCCAGCAGACCCGGACTAGCGGGAGGTTCCCCCTACAATGAGCAGTTCTTC
j_gene: TRBJ2-7; v_gene: TRBV7-6; d_gene: TRBD2; abundance: .; CDR3aa: CASSLGLAKDYEQYF; CDR3nt: TGTGCCAGCAGCCTCGGACTAGCGAAGGATTACGAGCAGTACTTC
j_gene: TRBJ2-2; v_gene: TRBV15; d_gene: .; abundance: .; CDR3aa: CATSPGRTPTGELFF; CDR3nt: TGTGCCACCAGCCCAGGGCGGACCCCCACCGGGGAGCTGTTTTTT
j_gene: TRBJ2-3; v_gene: TRBV9; d_gene: .; abundance: .; CDR3aa: CASSVALTDTQYF; CDR3nt: TGTGCCAGCAGCGTAGCCCTCACAGATACGCAGTATTTT
j_gene: TRBJ1-2; v_gene: TRBV5-8; d_gene: .; abundance: .; CDR3aa: CASNPRSAYYGYTF; CDR3nt: TGTGCCAGCAACCCACGCTCAGCCTACTATGGCTACACCTTC
j_gene: TRBJ2-4; v_gene: TRBV3-1; d_gene: TRBD1; abundance: .; CDR3aa: CASSRTGGAGNIQYF; CDR3nt: TGTGCCAGCAGCAGGACAGGGGGCGCGGGCAACATTCAGTACTTC
j_gene: TRBJ2-1; v_gene: TRBV27; d_gene: .; abundance: .; CDR3aa: CASSLDYGYEQFF; CDR3nt: TGTGCCAGCAGTTTAGATTACGGATATGAGCAGTTCTTC
j_gene: TRBJ2-7; v_gene: TRBV5-1; d_gene: .; abundance: .; CDR3aa: CASRLDRGGYEQYF; CDR3nt: TGCGCCAGCAGACTGGATCGGGGAGGCTACGAGCAGTACTTC
j_gene: TRBJ2-5; v_gene: TRBV20-1; d_gene: TRBD1; abundance: .; CDR3aa: CSARGGQGAGETQYF; CDR3nt: TGCAGTGCTAGGGGGGGACAGGGGGCCGGAGAGACCCAGTACTTC
j_gene: TRBJ1-1; v_gene: TRBV24-1; d_gene: .; abundance: .; CDR3aa: CATRSMTGNTEAFF; CDR3nt: TGTGCCACCAGGAGCATGACAGGGAACACTGAAGCTTTCTTT